In its sample, the clone carrying this T cell receptor beta chain was seen many times. TRAV- and TRBV-specific primers were used for first-strand cDNA, which covered alpha and beta chains. TCR amplification involved about 21 PCR cycles with a constant-region primer and V-primer adapter. One entry per CDR3 protein, called by TCRdb with MiXCR from the reads. Of nearly 60,000 distinct CDR3 sequences listed, about 25% are singletons. Trimming shortened V by 5 bases and J by 5 bases, and 9 bases separated the two germline ends. The CDR3 sequence is 12 residues long. Germline loops: CDR1 SGHAT, CDR2 FQDESV (reference sequence). These data belong to a study of low-dose radiotherapy and immunotherapy resistance in tumors. Study-wide background: While receiving nivolumab 240 mg every two weeks, patients also received ipilimumab 1 mg/kg every six weeks, both intravenously.

Time point: after trial treatment. As to treatment: LDRT plus nivolumab, ipilimumab, low-dose cyclophosphamide and aspirin (RACIN trial). The J gene is TRBJ2-5, the V gene TRBV11-1; no definite D call. The source material was PBMCs, sampled after low-dose radiotherapy plus immunotherapy. The TCR originated in a male donor with prostate cancer. The CDR3 spells CASSLMSETQYF. CDR3 coding DNA: TGTGCCAGCAGCCTCATGTCGGAGACCCAGTACTTC.